The 24 T cell receptor beta chains in this list originate from one sample, sequenced in a study of blood T cell repertoires in COVID-19. The repertoire was sequenced with immunoSEQ multiplex PCR; TCRdb's copy has only in-frame clones and lacks some. The sample gives roughly 100,000 clones, 65% to 90% of which show up once; around 20% is in the top ten. Sequencing used peripheral blood. The source is a woman aged 80 or older with acute or convalescent COVID-19.

The chain couples TRBV19 to TRBJ2-7; a possible D gene is TRBD2 (7 bases). The germline V gene encodes CDR1 LNHDA and CDR2 SQIVND (reference sequence). CDR3 size: 15 residues. Trimming left V 4 bases short and J 3 bases short, with 16 bases between. CDR3 protein: CASSKGGSLGYEQYF. The CDR3, as DNA: TGTGCCAGTAGTAAGGGGGGGTCCCTGGGCTACGAGCAGTACTTC.

A single count supports this clone. V is TRBV5-1 and J is TRBJ2-7; 8 nucleotides line up with TRBD2. The J segment lost 6 bases and the V segment lost 2 bases, leaving 7 bases of the junction unmatched. The CDR3 is made up of 14 amino acids. CDR1 SGHRS and CDR2 YFSETQ come from the germline V gene. Here the CDR3 DNA reads TGCGCCAGCAGCTTTAGCGGGGCAGGAGCCGAGCAGTACTTC. The encoded protein is CASSFSGAGAEQYF.

The chain is built from TRBV5-1 and TRBJ2-2; 7 bases fit TRBD1. Germline assignment: CDR1 SGHRS and CDR2 YFSETQ. J lost 4 bases, V lost 4 bases, and 13 bases had no gene match. The CDR3 covers 17 residues. CDR3 residues: CASSLLPTGDRTGELFF. The CDR3 DNA reads TGCGCCAGCAGCCTACTCCCTACAGGGGATCGCACCGGGGAGCTGTTTTTT.

The V and J genes are TRBV2 and TRBJ2-3; 7 nucleotides align to TRBD2. In germline, CDR1 is SNHLY, CDR2 FYNNEI. The CDR3 is made up of 15 amino acids. The junction had 4 bases not matched to a gene; V was cut back by 3 bases and J by 1 base. CDR3 region: CASSDGGGRTDTQYF. As DNA, the CDR3 is TGTGCCAGCAGTGATGGCGGGGGACGCACAGATACGCAGTATTTT.

This clone was observed a single time. The chain joins TRBV5-1 to TRBJ1-1; TRBD1 aligns across 8 bases. The germline CDR1 and CDR2 sequences are SGHRS and YFSETQ. This CDR3 spans 14 amino acids. The V gene end was trimmed by 6 bases and the J gene end by 0 bases; junction bases not matched to a gene: 4. The CDR3 here is CASTRDRLNTEAFF. In nucleotides, the CDR3 is TGCGCCAGCACCAGGGACAGGTTGAACACTGAAGCTTTCTTT.

This chain joins TRBV12-5 and TRBJ1-6, with TRBD1 matching over 8 bases. The CDR3 length is 15 residues. The V and J ends lost 5 bases and 5 bases, in that order; junction bases with no gene match: 5. Germline CDR1 and CDR2: LGHNT and FRNRAP. The CDR3 protein is CASGRGQGNNSPLHF. The CDR3 nucleotides are TGTGCTAGTGGTCGCGGACAGGGTAATAATTCACCCCTCCACTTT.

The V call is TRBV7-9, the J call TRBJ2-1, with 7 nucleotides matching TRBD1. The CDR3 has 17 amino acids. CDR1 and CDR2 (germline): SEHNR, FQNEAQ (reference sequence). The V segment lost 7 bases and the J segment 1 base; nucleotides outside the gene matches: 13. Written as DNA, the CDR3 is TGTGCCAGCACGTCTCGACAGGGAGAAAAATCCTACAATGAGCAGTTCTTC. Amino acid sequence: CASTSRQGEKSYNEQFF.

CDR3 region: CATSDSRGGGNQPQHF. CDR3 nucleotide sequence: TGTGCCACCAGTGACTCTCGGGGAGGAGGGAATCAGCCCCAGCATTTT. The V gene is TRBV24-1, the J gene TRBJ1-5; unclear D gene. The V and J ends lost 4 bases and 4 bases respectively, with 16 bases between them. Germline V lookup: CDR1 KGHDR, CDR2 SFDVKD. This CDR3 is 16 amino acids long.

The V and J genes are TRBV5-4 and TRBJ2-1; D gene unclear. The CDR3 extends over 15 amino acids. Germline lookup yields CDR1 SGHNT and CDR2 YYREEE (reference sequence). Trimming removed 1 base from V and 4 bases from J, with 12 bases in between. CDR3 residues: CASSLPQTRYNEQFF. As DNA, the CDR3 is TGTGCCAGCAGCTTGCCTCAAACGCGGTACAATGAGCAGTTCTTC.

The genes are TRBV19 and TRBJ1-1; 7 bases fit TRBD1. The CDR3 is 13 residues long. Germline lookup yields CDR1 LNHDA and CDR2 SQIVND (reference sequence). J was trimmed by 8 bases and V by 7 bases; bases with no gene match: 10. CDR3 coding DNA: TGTGCCAGTAAAGGGGAAGGGGGCCAGGAAGCTTTCTTT. Encoded protein: CASKGEGGQEAFF.

The chain couples TRBV15 to TRBJ1-1; a weak D match, TRBD1 (5 bases). The V gene's germline CDR1 is LNHNV and CDR2 YYDKDF (reference sequence). Deletions cut 3 bases from V and 1 base from J, with 6 bases between. The CDR3 length is 13 residues. CDR3 DNA sequence: TGTGCCACCAGCAGGGACACGAACACTGAAGCTTTCTTT. This translates into CATSRDTNTEAFF. Full variable domain (missing parts from reference TRBV15 and TRBJ1-1): DAMVIQNPRYQVTQFGKPVTLSCSQTLNHNVMYWYQQKSSQAPKLLFHYYDKDFNNEADTPDNFQSRRPNTSFCFLDIRSPGLGDTAMYLCATSRDTNTEAFFGQGTRLTVV.

The chain employs TRBV12-3 or TRBV12-4 and TRBJ1-2; D is possibly TRBD1 (6 bases). This CDR3 has 12 residues. The germline V and J ends were trimmed by 8 bases and 4 bases, with 11 bases remaining between them. In DNA, the CDR3 is TGTGCCAGCGGACAGTTTATCTATGGCTACACCTTC. Amino acid sequence: CASGQFIYGYTF.

The chain has TRBV5-1 and TRBJ2-3, with D maybe TRBD2 (5 bases). Germline-derived CDR1 and CDR2 are SGHRS and YFSETQ. V dropped 3 bases and J dropped 0 bases, with 8 bases sitting between them. The CDR3 has 14 amino acids. CDR3 amino acids: CASSSAASTDTQYF. The DNA for the CDR3 is TGCGCCAGCAGCTCAGCGGCGAGCACAGATACGCAGTATTTT.

The V gene is TRBV10-1, the J gene TRBJ2-1, with 12 bases lining up with TRBD2. With V trimmed by 0 bases and J by 9 bases, 9 bases remained unmatched. From germline, CDR1 is WNHNN and CDR2 SYGVQD (reference sequence). The CDR3 extends over 17 amino acids. The DNA for the CDR3 is TGCGCCAGCAGTGAGTCAGCTTCTAGCGGGGGGGCTAGTGAGCAGTTCTTC. This encodes CASSESASSGGASEQFF.

The V call is TRBV5-1, the J call TRBJ2-3; 12 positions agree with TRBD2. Losses at the gene ends were 0 bases for V and 1 base for J; bases not matched to a gene: 6. CDR3 size: 18 residues. Germline assignment: CDR1 SGHRS and CDR2 YFSETQ. This chain's CDR3 is CASSLEPSGGAGTDTQYF. For the CDR3, the DNA is TGCGCCAGCAGCTTGGAGCCTAGCGGGGGGGCCGGCACAGATACGCAGTATTTT. The variable domain in full, completed from reference TRBV5-1 and TRBJ2-3, reads KAGVTQTPRYLIKTRGQQVTLSCSPISGHRSVSWYQQTPGQGLQFLFEYFSETQRNKGNFPGRFSGRQFSNSRSEMNVSTLELGDSALYLCASSLEPSGGAGTDTQYFGPGTRLTVL.

This chain links TRBV7-9 with TRBJ2-7; 8 bases are a match to TRBD2. The CDR3 loop spans 14 amino acids. The germline gives CDR1 SEHNR, CDR2 FQNEAQ (reference sequence). Losses at the gene ends were 11 bases for V and 0 bases for J; bases not matched to a gene: 9. The CDR3, as DNA: TGTGCCCGCGGGGAGCGGGGGAACTCCTACGAGCAGTACTTC. As protein: CARGERGNSYEQYF. The entire variable domain, with the rest obtained from reference TRBV7-9 and TRBJ2-7, is as follows: DTGVSQNPRHKITKRGQNVTFRCDPISEHNRLYWYRQTLGQGPEFLTYFQNEAQLEKSRLLSDRFSAERPKGSFSTLEIQRTEQGDSAMYLCARGERGNSYEQYFGPGTRLTVT.

This clone was picked up one time. This sequence joins TRBV11-3 and TRBJ2-7; TRBD1 matches at 7 bases. Germline V gene sequence: CDR1 SGHNT, CDR2 YENEEA. With 1 base clipped from V and 6 bases from J, the junction kept 9 bases outside the gene matches. The CDR3 spans 15 residues. CDR3 bases: TGTGCCAGCAGCTTAGGGGGGACAGCTAGTGTCGAGCAGTACTTC. Amino acids: CASSLGGTASVEQYF.

The rearrangement joins TRBV10-3 to TRBJ2-1; the match to TRBD2 covers 7 bases. Trimming cost V 4 bases and J 8 bases; bases outside gene matches: 2. The germline V gene encodes CDR1 ENHRY and CDR2 SYGVKD. The CDR3 is 12 amino acids. The CDR3 spells CAISVGGDEQFF. CDR3 DNA sequence: TGTGCCATCAGTGTGGGGGGGGATGAGCAGTTCTTC.

The genes are TRBV2 and TRBJ1-1; TRBD1 aligns across 8 bases. The CDR3 spans 12 residues. V lost 5 bases and J lost 11; bases outside the gene matches: 7. CDR1 SNHLY and CDR2 FYNNEI come from the germline V gene. In DNA form, the CDR3 reads TGTGCCAGCAGTCAAGACAGGGGCGGGGCTTTCTTT. This codes for CASSQDRGGAFF.

The rearrangement links TRBV5-4 to TRBJ2-7; 7 bases match TRBD1. V lost 5 bases, J lost 1 base, and 3 bases stayed unmatched. From germline, CDR1 is SGHNT and CDR2 YYREEE (reference sequence). The CDR3 totals 13 residues. The CDR3 sequence is CASRKTGSYEQYF. For the CDR3, the DNA is TGTGCCAGCAGGAAGACAGGGTCCTACGAGCAGTACTTC.

The chain links TRBV28 to TRBJ1-5; 9 bases align to TRBD1. From germline, CDR1 is MDHEN and CDR2 SYDVKM. The CDR3 is 15 residues long. V shed 6 bases and J 6 bases; nucleotides not matched to a gene: 9. The CDR3 sequence: CASRPRDRVIQPQHF. CDR3 DNA: TGTGCCAGCAGGCCTAGGGACAGGGTCATTCAGCCCCAGCATTTT.

This clone was recorded a few times. This chain joins TRBV9 and TRBJ2-2; TRBD2 might be the D (5 bases). The CDR3 extends over 16 amino acids. Germline-derived CDR1 and CDR2 are SGDLS and YYNGEE. The germline V and J ends were trimmed by 4 bases and 1 base, with 14 bases remaining between them. CDR3 DNA sequence: TGTGCCAGCAGCTCCCGGTCGGGGATGAACACCGGGGAGCTGTTTTTT. This gives the protein CASSSRSGMNTGELFF.

This chain links TRBV6-2 or TRBV6-3 with TRBJ2-7, with D uncertain. The germline V and J ends were trimmed by 4 bases and 4 bases, with 20 bases remaining between them. The CDR3 covers 16 residues. Germline CDR1 reads MNHEY; CDR2 reads SVGEGT. The CDR3 protein is CASSSSIALVVYEQYF. The CDR3 region has the DNA TGTGCCAGCAGTTCAAGCATCGCCCTAGTAGTTTACGAGCAGTACTTC.

Only one count was recorded for this clone. This sequence joins TRBV2 and TRBJ2-2; the D is unclear. V was shortened by 10 bases and J by 1 base, with 4 bases between the two germline ends. This CDR3 region has 11 residues. CDR1 is SNHLY, CDR2 FYNNEI, per germline. CDR3 nucleotides: TGTGCCACAGGGAACACCGGGGAGCTGTTTTTT. Translated, it gives CATGNTGELFF. The complete variable domain, with remaining parts taken from reference TRBV2 and TRBJ2-2, reads EPEVTQTPSHQVTQMGQEVILRCVPISNHLYFYWYRQILGQKVEFLVSFYNNEISEKSEIFDDQFSVERPDGSNFTLKIRSTKLEDSAMYFCATGNTGELFFGEGSRLTVL.